This T cell receptor (beta chain) originates from a study of shared clonotypes between healthy human individuals. Some clones are missing from TCRdb's copy, which holds only in-frame ones; the method was immunoSEQ multiplex PCR. The sample includes some 2 million clones, 85% to 95% seen only once; the top ten take 0.1% to 0.15%. Trimming cost V 2 bases and J 0 bases, with 5 bases left between them. This CDR3 has 13 amino acids. The germline gives CDR1 KGHSH, CDR2 LQKENI. For this clone: This specimen includes other DNA sequences encoding the same CDR3.

Sequenced: naive CD4+ T cells sorted from blood. Subset of the sample: CD45RA+ positively selected. The TCR originated in a man in his late teens or twenties in good health. V is TRBV18 and J is TRBJ2-7; the D is unclear. CDR3 DNA sequence: TGTGCCAGCTCACCAGGGGTCTCCTACGAGCAGTACTTC. Its protein product is CASSPGVSYEQYF.